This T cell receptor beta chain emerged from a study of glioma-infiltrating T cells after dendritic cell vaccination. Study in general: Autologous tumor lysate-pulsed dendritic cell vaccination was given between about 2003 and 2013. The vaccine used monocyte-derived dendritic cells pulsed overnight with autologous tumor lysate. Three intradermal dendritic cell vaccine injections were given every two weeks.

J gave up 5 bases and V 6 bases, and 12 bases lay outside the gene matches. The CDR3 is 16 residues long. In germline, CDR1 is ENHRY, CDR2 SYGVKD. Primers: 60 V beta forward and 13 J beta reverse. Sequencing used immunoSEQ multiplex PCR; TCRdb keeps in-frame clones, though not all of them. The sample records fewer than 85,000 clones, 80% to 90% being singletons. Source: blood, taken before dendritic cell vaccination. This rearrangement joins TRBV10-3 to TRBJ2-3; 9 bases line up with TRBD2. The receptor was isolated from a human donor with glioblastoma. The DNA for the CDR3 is TGTGCCATCAGGGACGATAGCGGGAGAAGTATAGATACGCAGTATTTT. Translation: CAIRDDSGRSIDTQYF.